This T cell receptor beta chain derives from a study of technical replicates of blood from a handful of donors. In germline, CDR1 is SNHLY, CDR2 FYNNEI. V gave up 2 bases and J gave up 2 bases; unmatched junction bases: 3. This CDR3 has 15 amino acids. Here immunoSEQ multiplex PCR was the method, and the copy in TCRdb shows in-frame clones only, minus some. The sample holds roughly 93,000 clones; 95% are singletons and the top ten take over 0.25%. Sequenced material: T cells isolated from PBMCs. The chain has TRBV2 and TRBJ2-3; TRBD2 matches at 8 bases. This clonotype was sampled from a human donor in good health. The CDR3 is CASSETSGFTDTQYF. The DNA of the CDR3 is TGTGCCAGCAGTGAAACTAGCGGATTCACAGATACGCAGTATTTT.